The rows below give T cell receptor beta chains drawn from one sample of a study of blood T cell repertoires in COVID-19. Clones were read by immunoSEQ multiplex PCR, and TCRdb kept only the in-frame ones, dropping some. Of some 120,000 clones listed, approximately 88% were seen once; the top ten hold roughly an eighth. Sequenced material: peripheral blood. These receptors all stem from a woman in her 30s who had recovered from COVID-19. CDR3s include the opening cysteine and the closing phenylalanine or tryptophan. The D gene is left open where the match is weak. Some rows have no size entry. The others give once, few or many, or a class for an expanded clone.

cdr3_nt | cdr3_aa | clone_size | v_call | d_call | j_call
TGCGCCAGCAGCAAGTGGGGGGGACAGGCCCTTGAAGCTTTCTTT | CASSKWGGQALEAFF | . | TRBV5-1 | TRBD1 | TRBJ1-1
TGTGCCAGCAGTGCAGGGGTCTCGAACACTGAAGCTTTCTTT | CASSAGVSNTEAFF | . | TRBV2 | . | TRBJ1-1
TGTGCCAGCAGCTTTAGCGGGAGGCTCACAGATACGCAGTATTTT | CASSFSGRLTDTQYF | . | TRBV7-2 | TRBD2 | TRBJ2-3
TGCAGCGTTGAGAAATGGGCGGGAGGAGACAATGAGCAGTTCTTC | CSVEKWAGGDNEQFF | . | TRBV29-1 | TRBD2 | TRBJ2-1
TGTGCCAGCAGTTGGGCGCTGACTACTGGCACAGATACGCAGTATTTT | CASSWALTTGTDTQYF | . | TRBV27 | . | TRBJ2-3
TGTGCCAGCAGCGGAGGGAAAATTAGCTCCTACAATGAGCAGTTCTTC | CASSGGKISSYNEQFF | . | TRBV9 | . | TRBJ2-1
TGTGCCAGCAGCCAGCGACTAGAAAGGGTCGGAGATACGCAGTATTTT | CASSQRLERVGDTQYF | . | TRBV4-2 | . | TRBJ2-3
TGTGCCAGCAGAGAGACTAGCGGAACCCCCTACGAGCAGTACTTC | CASRETSGTPYEQYF | . | TRBV6-5 | TRBD2 | TRBJ2-7
TGTGCCAGTAGTATGCTGGGACAGGGGGACACCGGGGAGCTGTTTTTT | CASSMLGQGDTGELFF | once | TRBV19 | TRBD1 | TRBJ2-2
TGTGCCAGCAGCGTAGGTTCTGACAGGGAGGAGCTGTTTTTT | CASSVGSDREELFF | . | TRBV9 | TRBD1 | TRBJ2-2
TGTGCCAGCAGCCAAGGACAGGGTCGCAATTCACCCCTCCACTTT | CASSQGQGRNSPLHF | . | TRBV3-1/TRBV3-2 | TRBD1 | TRBJ1-6
TGTGCCAGCAGCTTTTCGGGGACAGGGGCATACGAGCAGTACTTC | CASSFSGTGAYEQYF | . | TRBV5-6 | TRBD1 | TRBJ2-7
TGTGCCAGCTCACCAACACTAGCAGGTATCTACAATGAGCAGTTCTTC | CASSPTLAGIYNEQFF | . | TRBV18 | . | TRBJ2-1
TGTGCCAGCAGCCTCAGGGTCGGGGAGACCCAGTACTTC | CASSLRVGETQYF | . | TRBV14 | . | TRBJ2-5
TGTGCCAGCAGCCCTTTGGAGGAGGAGACCCAGTACTTC | CASSPLEEETQYF | . | TRBV3-1/TRBV3-2 | . | TRBJ2-5
TGCGCCAGCAGCTTGGGACAGGCTGGAAACACCATATATTTT | CASSLGQAGNTIYF | . | TRBV5-1 | . | TRBJ1-3
TGTGCCAGCAGCGTAGAAGGACAGCAACTGAATGAGCAGTTCTTC | CASSVEGQQLNEQFF | . | TRBV9 | . | TRBJ2-1
TGTGCCAGCTCACCAGGGACTGACAGGGGAAAGACCCAGTACTTC | CASSPGTDRGKTQYF | once | TRBV18 | TRBD1 | TRBJ2-5
TGCAGCGTTGGGATGGGCGGACAGGGAATCACCGGGGAGCTGTTTTTT | CSVGMGGQGITGELFF | . | TRBV29-1 | TRBD1 | TRBJ2-2
TGTGCCAGCTCGGGACAGGGGACCTTTAACTATGGCTACACCTTC | CASSGQGTFNYGYTF | few | TRBV2 | TRBD1 | TRBJ1-2
TGTGCCAGCACCCCGGGACAGGGTACTAACTATGGCTACACCTTC | CASTPGQGTNYGYTF | . | TRBV6-5 | TRBD1 | TRBJ1-2
TGCGCCAGCAGCCAAGCTCTCGGACAGCCACGCCTCGCCAATCAGCCCCAGCATTTT | CASSQALGQPRLANQPQHF | . | TRBV4-1 | . | TRBJ1-5
TGTGCCAGCAGCTTAGAAGGGGGATTGGTCAATCAGCCCCAGCATTTT | CASSLEGGLVNQPQHF | once | TRBV7-6 | . | TRBJ1-5
TGTGCCAGCAGTGAATTGCCCATACTAGCGGCCCTTTACGAGCAGTACTTC | CASSELPILAALYEQYF | . | TRBV6-1 | TRBD2 | TRBJ2-7
TGTGCCAGCAGCTCGAATCCCAGCGGGAGTTACAATGAGCAGTTCTTC | CASSSNPSGSYNEQFF | . | TRBV7-3 | TRBD2 | TRBJ2-1
TGTGCCAGCAGTGAAGCGGGCAGAGTCTACAATGAGCAGTTCTTC | CASSEAGRVYNEQFF | few | TRBV6-1 | . | TRBJ2-1
TGTGCCAGCGCGGCCTTCGGTGGCTACACCTTC | CASAAFGGYTF | . | TRBV7-9 | . | TRBJ1-2
TGTGCCAGCAGTGACAGATCAGGGGGGACAGGGCCCTACGAGCAGTACTTC | CASSDRSGGTGPYEQYF | . | TRBV6-4 | TRBD1 | TRBJ2-7
TGTGCCAGCAGCCAAGAAACGGGATTGCCCGGGACCCAGTACTTC | CASSQETGLPGTQYF | . | TRBV14 | . | TRBJ2-5
TGTGCCAGTAAAGGGGACACTGAAGCTTTCTTT | CASKGDTEAFF | . | TRBV19 | . | TRBJ1-1
TGCGCCAGCAGCCGCCTACTAGCGGGAGGGCCTAACACCGGGGAGCTGTTTTTT | CASSRLLAGGPNTGELFF | . | TRBV4-1 | TRBD2 | TRBJ2-2
TGTGCCAGCAATGAACAAGGGAGCGGGGAGCTGTTTTTT | CASNEQGSGELFF | . | TRBV13 | . | TRBJ2-2
TGCGCCAGCAGCCAAGGTGCTAGCGAGGCCTACGAGCAGTACTTC | CASSQGASEAYEQYF | once | TRBV4-1 | . | TRBJ2-7
TGTGCCAGCAGATTTAGCGGGAGTGGGGTTAGGGCAGATACGCAGTATTTT | CASRFSGSGVRADTQYF | . | TRBV5-6 | TRBD2 | TRBJ2-3
TGTGCCAGCAGCTCGGCTAGCGGACTGGCGGGTGGCTACACCTTC | CASSSASGLAGGYTF | few | TRBV7-2 | . | TRBJ1-2
TGTGCCAGCTCACCAAGACAGGGGACCTACGAGCAGTACTTC | CASSPRQGTYEQYF | few | TRBV18 | TRBD1 | TRBJ2-7
TGTGCCGTATCGGGACAGGGGACATACGAGCAGTACTTC | CAVSGQGTYEQYF | . | TRBV10-3 | TRBD1 | TRBJ2-7
TGTGCCAGCAGCTTAGGGGGACAGATGAACTATGGCTACACCTTC | CASSLGGQMNYGYTF | . | TRBV7-8 | TRBD1 | TRBJ1-2
TGTGCCAGCAGCCTCCGCCCGGGAGACTCCACTGAAGCTTTCTTT | CASSLRPGDSTEAFF | . | TRBV7-3 | . | TRBJ1-1
TGTGCCAGCTCACCGATGACAACATCCCAAGAGACCCAGTACTTC | CASSPMTTSQETQYF | . | TRBV18 | . | TRBJ2-5
TGTGCAAGTCGCCGGGGCTATGGCTACACCTTC | CASRRGYGYTF | . | TRBV12-2 | . | TRBJ1-2
TGTGCCAGCAGCTTGGTTGGGGCCGAGGACACTGAAGCTTTCTTT | CASSLVGAEDTEAFF | . | TRBV5-4 | . | TRBJ1-1
TGTGCCAGCAGCCCCGGGACAGGGGTCGGCTACACCTTC | CASSPGTGVGYTF | . | TRBV12-3/TRBV12-4 | TRBD1 | TRBJ1-2
TGTGCCAGCAAGCGCAGTGATAATTCACCCCTCCACTTT | CASKRSDNSPLHF | . | TRBV25-1 | . | TRBJ1-6
TGTGCCAGCAGTCCAAGTGGACAGGGGCACCGCAATCAGCCCCAGCATTTT | CASSPSGQGHRNQPQHF | few | TRBV28 | TRBD1 | TRBJ1-5
TGTGCCAGTAGAGACTTAGGGGCGTTTACTAATGAAAAACTGTTTTTT | CASRDLGAFTNEKLFF | . | TRBV2 | . | TRBJ1-4
TGCGCCAGCAGCTTGTCAGGGGACGCGAATTCACCCCTCCACTTT | CASSLSGDANSPLHF | . | TRBV5-1 | . | TRBJ1-6
TGTGCCAGCAGTTACAGCGGGTTGGATGGCTACACCTTC | CASSYSGLDGYTF | . | TRBV6-5 | . | TRBJ1-2
TGTGCCAGCAGTTCGTATAATGAGCAGTTCTTC | CASSSYNEQFF | . | TRBV12-3/TRBV12-4 | . | TRBJ2-1
TGTGCCAGCAGTGACCCCGGGACTAGCGCAAGCACAGATACGCAGTATTTT | CASSDPGTSASTDTQYF | . | TRBV2 | TRBD2 | TRBJ2-3
TGTGCCAGCAGCTGGACAGGGGGCAGGAGAAATCAGCCCCAGCATTTT | CASSWTGGRRNQPQHF | . | TRBV5-6 | TRBD1 | TRBJ1-5
TGCAGCGTCAGAATAGGGGACTATGGCTACACCTTC | CSVRIGDYGYTF | . | TRBV29-1 | . | TRBJ1-2
TGTGCCAGCAGCTTAGCTAGCGGGAAGGGCCATGAGCAGTTCTTC | CASSLASGKGHEQFF | . | TRBV11-3 | TRBD2 | TRBJ2-1
TGTGCCAGCAGTCGAGGGGGCTCGGATGAGCAGTTCTTC | CASSRGGSDEQFF | . | TRBV6-5 | TRBD1 | TRBJ2-1
TGTGCCAGCACTAAGACAAGAACCTACGAGCAGTACTTC | CASTKTRTYEQYF | . | TRBV6-4 | . | TRBJ2-7
TGTGCCAGCAGCTCCGGACAGATAATTGAAAAACTGTTTTTT | CASSSGQIIEKLFF | . | TRBV7-2 | . | TRBJ1-4
TGTGCCAGCAGCTCGGTGGGGGGGGCAGCACAAGAGACCCAGTACTTC | CASSSVGGAAQETQYF | . | TRBV5-6 | . | TRBJ2-5
TGTGCCAGCAGCAACCCTACCGGGACAGGGTATGTCGAGCAGTACTTC | CASSNPTGTGYVEQYF | . | TRBV21-1 | . | TRBJ2-7
TGTGCCACCAGCAGAGGGCTAGCGGGGGGGAGGAATACGCAGTATTTT | CATSRGLAGGRNTQYF | . | TRBV15 | TRBD2 | TRBJ2-3